The T cell receptor beta chain described here comes from a study of CD8+ T cells in alopecia areata. Study-wide results and caveats: Scalp sequencing also captures normal skin's resident alphabeta T cells. Patients displayed less clarity in TCR sharing than mice, a finding possibly related to HLA.

Germline CDR1 and CDR2: SEHNR and FQNEAQ (reference sequence). The CDR3 runs 13 residues. Trimming stripped 3 bases from V and 1 base from J, with 6 bases between. cDNA serving as the sequencing template came from extracted, reverse transcribed RNA. Libraries were prepared by immunoSEQ multiplex PCR; TCRdb keeps only in-frame clonotypes and omits some of them. In the table there are 3,500 to 4,000 clones, 70% to 75% of which are singletons. On this clone: Its cognate antigen is unknown.

This chain joins TRBV7-9 and TRBJ1-2, with D hard to call. This TCR was sampled from a human donor in good health. The sample was skin. The CDR3 region has the DNA TGTGCCAGCAGCTTCCAGAGTAACTATGGCTACACCTTC. The encoded protein is CASSFQSNYGYTF.